Listed here are 18 T cell receptor beta chains from one sample, sequenced in a study of blood T cell repertoires in COVID-19. Here immunoSEQ multiplex PCR was the method, and the copy in TCRdb shows in-frame clones only, minus some. Of 250,000 to 300,000 clones in the sample, 70% to 90% were seen once. What was sequenced was peripheral blood. The source is a man in his forties or fifties with active or convalescent COVID-19.

The rearrangement joins TRBV30 to TRBJ1-4; 7 bases align to TRBD1. Germline lookup yields CDR1 GTSNPN and CDR2 SVGIG (reference sequence). The CDR3 totals 13 residues. The trim removed 1 base at V and 7 bases at J, leaving 3 bases unmatched. The CDR3 reads CAWSANRGEKLFF. The CDR3 DNA reads TGTGCCTGGAGTGCAAACAGGGGTGAAAAACTGTTTTTT. Looking up the rest from reference TRBV30 and TRBJ1-4 gives the full variable domain: SQTIHQWPATLVQPVGSPLSLECTVEGTSNPNLYWYRQAAGRGLQLLFYSVGIGQISSEVPQNLSASRPQDRQFILSSKKLLLSDSGFYLCAWSANRGEKLFFGSGTQLSVL.

This chain uses TRBV18 with TRBJ2-5, with 16 bases fitting TRBD2. V lost 5 bases to trimming and J lost 3 bases; unmatched junction nucleotides: 6. The length of the CDR3 is 17 residues. The germline V gene has CDR1 KGHSH and CDR2 LQKENI. CDR3 bases: TGTGCCAGCTCATCGGGACTAGCGGGAGGGCTGAAAGAGACCCAGTACTTC. Translating it yields CASSSGLAGGLKETQYF.

The V call is TRBV19, the J call TRBJ2-1, with 9 bases that match TRBD2. CDR1 is LNHDA and CDR2 is SQIVND in the germline V gene (reference sequence). V lost 7 bases, J lost 0 bases, and 4 bases stayed unmatched. This CDR3 contains 15 residues. The CDR3 DNA follows: TGTGCCAGTACCAGTAGCGGGAGCTCCTACAATGAGCAGTTCTTC. Translation gives CASTSSGSSYNEQFF.

The chain employs TRBV6-1 and TRBJ1-3; TRBD1 is a possible D gene (5 bases). CDR3 length: 13 amino acids. Per the germline V gene, CDR1 is MNHNS and CDR2 is SASEGT. The V and J ends lost 2 bases and 6 bases respectively, with 8 bases between them. CDR3 DNA: TGTGCCAGCAGTGAACAGGGCGTAAACACCATATATTTT. Residues: CASSEQGVNTIYF.

This chain uses TRBV10-3 with TRBJ1-5; 8 nucleotides line up with TRBD1. The CDR3 loop spans 13 amino acids. The V segment lost 11 bases and the J segment 4 bases; nucleotides outside the gene matches: 7. Germline-derived CDR1 and CDR2 are ENHRY and SYGVKD. The CDR3 region has the DNA TGTGCCTCCCAGGACAGGGTTAATCAGCCCCAGCATTTT. Translating it yields CASQDRVNQPQHF.

The genes are TRBV30 and TRBJ1-2; D not certain. From germline, CDR1 is GTSNPN and CDR2 SVGIG (reference sequence). V was clipped by 6 bases and J by 1 base, with 6 bases between them. The CDR3 is made up of 11 amino acids. CDR3 DNA sequence: TGTGCCTGTTCGTTTAACTATGGCTACACCTTC. It translates to CACSFNYGYTF.

Comments on this clone: This CDR3 is also generated by other DNA sequences in the sample. This chain uses TRBV5-6 with TRBJ1-6; no clear D. Trimming removed 0 bases from V and 9 bases from J, with 4 bases in between. Germline-derived CDR1 and CDR2 are SGHDT and YYEEEE. The CDR3 totals 12 residues. The CDR3 DNA is TGTGCCAGCAGCTTGGGTAGTTCACCCCTCCACTTT. This translates into CASSLGSSPLHF.

This clone has a single count. The chain links TRBV19 to TRBJ1-1; D not certain. V was trimmed by 5 bases and J by 1 base, leaving 11 bases between them. The germline V gene has CDR1 LNHDA and CDR2 SQIVND (reference sequence). This CDR3 is 14 amino acids long. CDR3 residues: CASSFGRSNTEAFF. The CDR3 nucleotides are TGTGCCAGTAGTTTTGGCAGATCGAACACTGAAGCTTTCTTT.

The rearrangement joins TRBV28 to TRBJ1-5; D possibly corresponds to TRBD1 (6 bases). The CDR3 is 15 amino acids. CDR1 MDHEN and CDR2 SYDVKM come from the germline V gene. V lost 5 bases, J lost 2 bases, and 13 bases lay in between. The DNA for the CDR3 is TGTGCCAGCAGTGGTGGGGGCGCAGGCAATCAGCCCCAGCATTTT. As protein: CASSGGGAGNQPQHF.

The V call is TRBV14, the J call TRBJ1-1; no clear D. This CDR3 has 13 amino acids. Germline V CDR1 and CDR2: SGHDN, FVKESK. The V end was cut by 0 bases, the J end by 5 bases, with 7 bases between. CDR3 sequence: CASSQERRTEAFF. In DNA, the CDR3 is TGTGCCAGCAGCCAAGAACGCAGGACTGAAGCTTTCTTT.

The gene calls are TRBV11-1 and TRBJ2-7; D might be TRBD1 (5 bases). Germline loops: CDR1 SGHAT, CDR2 FQDESV (reference sequence). The CDR3 is 15 amino acids. Trimming pared 0 bases from V and 2 bases from J, leaving 11 bases between. The CDR3 DNA is TGTGCCAGCAGCTTAGCTAGGGGCAAACCCTACGAGCAGTACTTC. It specifies CASSLARGKPYEQYF.

This clone was found a few times. The chain is built from TRBV28 and TRBJ1-1, with 7 bases fitting TRBD1. The CDR3 has 14 amino acids. The germline CDR1 and CDR2 sequences are MDHEN and SYDVKM. J was trimmed by 6 bases and V by 7 bases; bases with no gene match: 11. The CDR3 nucleotides are TGTGCCAGCACCAGGGGGACGTATGACGCTGAAGCTTTCTTT. As protein: CASTRGTYDAEAFF.

The V call is TRBV27, the J call TRBJ2-1; no clear D. Germline values: CDR1 MNHEY, CDR2 SMNVEV (reference sequence). The V gene lost 10 bases and the J gene lost 7 bases, with 17 bases spanning the gap. This CDR3 has 13 amino acids. CDR3 residues: CATTRGSINEQFF. The CDR3 region has the DNA TGTGCCACCACCCGCGGAAGTATTAATGAGCAGTTCTTC.

The rearrangement uses TRBV5-1 and TRBJ1-1; D is undetermined. The CDR3 has 19 amino acids. Germline CDR1 is SGHRS and CDR2 is YFSETQ. Trimming shortened V by 0 bases and J by 1 base, and 22 bases separated the two germline ends. The CDR3 DNA is TGCGCCAGCAGCTTGGCCTCCTTCCGCGGTGCCGGAGGGAACACTGAAGCTTTCTTT. The encoded protein is CASSLASFRGAGGNTEAFF.

The chain joins TRBV3-1 (or the pseudogene TRBV3-2) to TRBJ1-2, with 7 bases identical to TRBD1. This CDR3 spans 13 amino acids. From germline, CDR1 is LGHDT and CDR2 YNNKEL (reference sequence). The V segment lost 6 bases and the J segment 5 bases; nucleotides outside the gene matches: 6. The CDR3, as DNA: TGTGCCAGCAGTCACACAGGGGTGTATGGCTACACCTTC. Its protein product is CASSHTGVYGYTF.

The V and J genes are TRBV5-1 and TRBJ2-5, with 11 bases fitting TRBD2. The CDR3 runs to 16 residues. In germline, CDR1 is SGHRS, CDR2 YFSETQ. V was clipped by 4 bases and J by 6 bases; unmatched bases: 11. The chain's CDR3 is CASSRGTSGNEKTQYF. CDR3 bases: TGCGCCAGCAGCCGAGGGACTAGCGGTAATGAAAAGACCCAGTACTTC.

This sequence joins TRBV10-3 and TRBJ2-2, with D perhaps matching TRBD2 (6 bases). The CDR3 sequence is 14 residues long. Trimming left V 8 bases short and J 1 base short, with 11 bases between. The V gene's germline CDR1 is ENHRY and CDR2 SYGVKD. CDR3 sequence: CAIEAGRNTGELFF. DNA of the CDR3: TGTGCCATCGAGGCCGGGAGGAACACCGGGGAGCTGTTTTTT.

The rearrangement uses TRBV18 and TRBJ2-5, with TRBD2 identical over 12 bases. In germline, CDR1 is KGHSH, CDR2 LQKENI. The CDR3 contains 14 residues. With V trimmed by 10 bases and J by 1 base, 4 bases remained unmatched. The CDR3 reads CATGTSGLQETQYF. The CDR3 bases are TGTGCCACCGGGACTAGCGGGCTCCAAGAGACCCAGTACTTC.